This T cell receptor (beta chain) was recorded in a study of blood T cells in healthy people across ages. The CDR3 sequence is 17 residues long. Germline V gene lookup returns CDR1 WSHSY and CDR2 SAAADI. In each sample, at least 6.5 million PBMCs were isolated. A second PCR, run for roughly 7 to 11 cycles, used a sample-barcoded 5' primer plus a J-beta primer mix. Every sample returned 2.5 million or more CDR3-containing paired-end reads. TCRdb re-called the 5' RACE reads through MiXCR, storing one row per CDR3 protein. The table records about 670,000 distinct CDR3 sequences, around 41% of them present only once. To note about this clonotype: The junction and the germline gene differ at one end; a read error may be behind it.

This clonotype was obtained from a man aged 80 or over in good health. The V call is TRBV10-2, the J call TRBJ2-1; 7 bases line up with TRBD1. Sample: blood. The CDR3 loop reads CVSSDPGGTGVYNEQFF. The CDR3 nucleotides read TGCGTCAGCAGTGACCCCGGCGGCACAGGGGTTTACAATGAGCAGTTCTTC.